Below, 20 T cell receptor beta chains from the same sample are listed, as sequenced in a study of blood T cell repertoires in COVID-19. Clones were read by immunoSEQ multiplex PCR, and TCRdb kept only the in-frame ones, dropping some. The data hold approximately 240,000 clones, with roughly 80% observed a single time. What was sequenced was PBMCs or T cells enriched from blood (not recorded which). Receptors were obtained from a woman between 35 and 50 years old with acute COVID-19.

The V and J genes are TRBV18 and TRBJ2-1, with D perhaps matching TRBD2 (5 bases). Looked up from germline, CDR1 is KGHSH and CDR2 is LQKENI. The CDR3 sequence is 18 residues long. V was pared by 4 bases and J by 9 bases, with 28 bases between. The CDR3 is CASSHGNGWTPAFGEQFF. CDR3 coding DNA: TGTGCCAGCTCACACGGTAACGGGTGGACTCCTGCATTTGGTGAGCAGTTCTTC.

V and J are TRBV25-1 and TRBJ1-4; 7 bases align to TRBD1. The CDR3 extends over 15 amino acids. J was trimmed by 7 bases and V by 1 base; bases with no gene match: 6. Per the germline V gene, CDR1 is MGHDK and CDR2 is SYGVNS. In DNA form, the CDR3 reads TGTGCCAGCAGTGAATGGGCAGGGGGTGGTGAAAAACTGTTTTTT. It is translated as CASSEWAGGGEKLFF.

This chain links TRBV28 with TRBJ2-3; D might be TRBD2 (5 bases). V shed 5 bases and J shed 5 bases, with 17 bases lying between them. CDR1 MDHEN and CDR2 SYDVKM come from the germline V gene. The CDR3 runs to 15 residues. CDR3 sequence reads: CASSPPGVFEDTQYF. In DNA form, the CDR3 reads TGTGCCAGCAGTCCGCCCGGGGTGTTCGAAGATACGCAGTATTTT.

This chain uses TRBV11-2 with TRBJ1-3; 8 bases are a match to TRBD1. Germline CDR1 and CDR2: SGHAT and FQNNGV. The J segment lost 0 bases and the V segment lost 5 bases, leaving 12 bases of the junction unmatched. This CDR3 is built from 18 residues. The CDR3 loop reads CASSLRGDRSFSGNTIYF. CDR3 in DNA: TGTGCCAGCAGCCTTAGGGGGGACAGGTCTTTCTCTGGAAACACCATATATTTT.

This clone was counted a few times. J is TRBJ2-1 and V is TRBV7-2; D is perhaps TRBD2 (6 bases). Trimming took off 2 bases at V and 3 bases at J, with 8 bases between the two ends. CDR3 length: 14 amino acids. CDR1 SGHTA and CDR2 FQGNSA come from the germline V gene. The CDR3 DNA is TGTGCCAGCAGCTTACAGGGACTCTACAATGAGCAGTTCTTC. Encoded protein: CASSLQGLYNEQFF. Full variable domain (remainder filled in from reference TRBV7-2 and TRBJ2-1): GAGVSQSPSNKVTEKGKDVELRCDPISGHTALYWYRQSLGQGLEFLIYFQGNSAPDKSGLPSDRFSAERTGGSVSTLTIQRTQQEDSAVYLCASSLQGLYNEQFFGPGTRLTVL.

The rearrangement links TRBV28 to TRBJ2-2; no clear D gene. The CDR3 is 15 residues long. Germline V gene sequence: CDR1 MDHEN, CDR2 SYDVKM. Between the trimmed V and J ends, which lost 2 bases and 0 bases, there was a span of 7 bases. DNA for the CDR3: TGTGCCAGCAGTTTAATCAGAACGAACACCGGGGAGCTGTTTTTT. This translates into CASSLIRTNTGELFF.

The chain recombines TRBV14 with TRBJ2-7; perhaps TRBD1 as D (6 bases). This CDR3 region has 16 residues. The V gene lost 0 bases and the J gene lost 3 bases, with 15 bases spanning the gap. Germline assignment: CDR1 SGHDN and CDR2 FVKESK. The CDR3 is CASSQEPYRANYEQYF. As DNA, the CDR3 is TGTGCCAGCAGCCAAGAACCCTACAGGGCTAACTACGAGCAGTACTTC.

This chain joins TRBV11-3 and TRBJ2-1, with 8 bases that match TRBD2. V trimming: 4 bases; J trimming: 0 bases; junction bases outside the gene matches: 5. The V gene's germline CDR1 is SGHNT and CDR2 YENEEA. The CDR3 totals 16 residues. The CDR3 here is CASSSQRGSSYNEQFF. Written as DNA, the CDR3 is TGTGCCAGCAGCTCTCAGCGGGGGAGCTCCTACAATGAGCAGTTCTTC.

V gene TRBV5-6 combines with J gene TRBJ1-1; D gene uncertain. The length of the CDR3 is 12 residues. V lost 4 bases, J lost 0 bases, and 4 bases lay in between. CDR1 is SGHDT, CDR2 YYEEEE, per germline. CDR3 loop: CASSEMNTEAFF. The CDR3 nucleotides are TGTGCCAGCAGCGAGATGAACACTGAAGCTTTCTTT.

This clone was counted only a few times. The chain employs TRBV5-1 and TRBJ1-3, with TRBD1 identical over 7 bases. V was clipped by 3 bases and J by 0 bases; unmatched bases: 9. CDR1 is SGHRS, CDR2 YFSETQ, per germline. This CDR3 region has 17 residues. The DNA for the CDR3 is TGCGCCAGCAGCTACTCTAGACAGGGTAGCTCTGGAAACACCATATATTTT. Its translation: CASSYSRQGSSGNTIYF.

The chain carries TRBV7-7 and TRBJ1-2, with D possibly being TRBD1 (5 bases). V was pared by 4 bases and J by 5 bases, with 23 bases between. The CDR3 is made up of 17 amino acids. From germline, CDR1 is SSHAT and CDR2 FNYEAQ (reference sequence). As DNA, the CDR3 is TGTGCCAGCAGCTGTTGTAACGTAAATACAGGACCTTATGGCTACACCTTC. Amino acid sequence: CASSCCNVNTGPYGYTF.

The chain joins TRBV2 to TRBJ2-1, with 11 bases matching TRBD2. V trimming: 7 bases; J trimming: 10 bases; junction bases outside the gene matches: 12. The CDR3 contains 15 residues. CDR1 and CDR2 (germline): SNHLY, FYNNEI. The CDR3 sequence is CASNQLAGASLEQFF. In DNA form, the CDR3 reads TGTGCCAGCAACCAACTAGCGGGGGCTTCTTTGGAGCAGTTCTTC.

The V call is TRBV3-1 (or the pseudogene TRBV3-2), the J call TRBJ2-7; TRBD2 agrees at 7 bases. Trimming took 1 base from V and 3 from J; bases not matched to a gene: 9. The CDR3 is 16 residues long. CDR1 is LGHDT and CDR2 is YNNKEL in the germline V gene (reference sequence). DNA for the CDR3: TGTGCCAGCAGCCAAGGGGGGGGAAGGATTCTCTACGAGCAGTACTTC. It codes for CASSQGGGRILYEQYF.

The count of this clone is one. The rearrangement joins TRBV6-4 to TRBJ1-1, with D unresolved. V shed 4 bases and J shed 2 bases, with 8 bases lying between them. The CDR3 has 13 amino acids. The germline V gene has CDR1 MRHNA and CDR2 SNTAGT. The CDR3 is CASSVEENTEAFF. The CDR3 nucleotides are TGTGCCAGCAGTGTGGAGGAAAACACTGAAGCTTTCTTT.

The chain joins TRBV6-6 to TRBJ2-5, with TRBD2 matching 11 bases. This CDR3 contains 16 residues. With 5 bases clipped from V and 1 base from J, the junction kept 6 bases outside the gene matches. Germline-derived CDR1 and CDR2 are MNHNY and SVGAGI (reference sequence). The CDR3 DNA reads TGTGCCAGCAGTCGGTCCGGGACTAGCGGCCAAGAGACCCAGTACTTC. This encodes CASSRSGTSGQETQYF.

The V call is TRBV4-1, the J call TRBJ1-3; D might be TRBD1 (5 bases). This CDR3 is 17 amino acids long. V lost 4 bases and J 2 bases, leaving 18 bases between the germline ends. Germline V gives CDR1 MGHRA, CDR2 YSYEKL. This chain's CDR3 is CASSLQGRQGPGNTIYF. Here the CDR3 DNA reads TGCGCCAGCAGCCTCCAAGGGCGGCAGGGCCCTGGAAACACCATATATTTT.

The rearrangement links TRBV10-1 to TRBJ1-5, with D possibly being TRBD1 (5 bases). The V gene's germline CDR1 is WNHNN and CDR2 SYGVQD (reference sequence). CDR3 length equals 16 residues. V lost 8 bases and J 0 bases, leaving 17 bases between the germline ends. CDR3 in DNA: TGCGCCAGCCCCCTCGACAGCCCTTATAGCAATCAGCCCCAGCATTTT. As protein: CASPLDSPYSNQPQHF.

The chain uses TRBV3-1 (or the pseudogene TRBV3-2) and TRBJ1-5; 8 positions agree with TRBD1. Germline values: CDR1 LGHDT, CDR2 YNNKEL (reference sequence). The CDR3 is 14 residues long. V gave up 4 bases and J gave up 9 bases; unmatched junction bases: 8. CDR3 nucleotide sequence: TGTGCCAGCAGCCCCGGACAGGGAGCGGGGCCCCAGCATTTT. It yields the protein CASSPGQGAGPQHF.

This clone is a singleton in its sample. The rearrangement joins TRBV7-2 to TRBJ2-5; 9 bases align to TRBD2. This CDR3 has 16 amino acids. The germline CDR1 and CDR2 sequences are SGHTA and FQGNSA. Trimming cost V 2 bases and J 2 bases; bases outside gene matches: 6. The CDR3 sequence is CASSLSGGTLQETQYF. In DNA, the CDR3 is TGTGCCAGCAGCTTAAGCGGGGGGACCCTACAAGAGACCCAGTACTTC.

V usage is TRBV4-1 and J usage is TRBJ2-1, with 7 bases identical to TRBD2. V was clipped by 6 bases and J by 7 bases; unmatched bases: 9. There are 14 residues in the CDR3. Germline values: CDR1 MGHRA, CDR2 YSYEKL. The CDR3 loop reads CASSSAGMRNEQFF. The CDR3 region has the DNA TGCGCCAGCAGTTCAGCGGGGATGAGGAATGAGCAGTTCTTC.